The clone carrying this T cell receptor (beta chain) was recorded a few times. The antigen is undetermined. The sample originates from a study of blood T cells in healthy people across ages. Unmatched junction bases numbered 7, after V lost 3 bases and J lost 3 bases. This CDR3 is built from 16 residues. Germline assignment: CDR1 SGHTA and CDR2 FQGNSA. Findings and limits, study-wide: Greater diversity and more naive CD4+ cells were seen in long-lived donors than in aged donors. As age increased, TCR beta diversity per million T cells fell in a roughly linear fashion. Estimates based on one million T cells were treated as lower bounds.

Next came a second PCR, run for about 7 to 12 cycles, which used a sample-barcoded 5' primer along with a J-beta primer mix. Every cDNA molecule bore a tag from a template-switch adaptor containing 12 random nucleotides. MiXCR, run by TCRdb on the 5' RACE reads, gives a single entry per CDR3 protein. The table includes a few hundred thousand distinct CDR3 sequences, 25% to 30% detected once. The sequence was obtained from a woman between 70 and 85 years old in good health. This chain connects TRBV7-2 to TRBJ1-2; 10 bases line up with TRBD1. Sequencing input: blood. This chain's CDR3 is CASSFRQGAPDYGYTF. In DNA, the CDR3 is TGTGCCAGCAGCTTTCGACAGGGGGCGCCGGACTATGGCTACACCTTC.